The clone carrying this TCR beta chain has only a few counts. The antigen is not known. V dropped 6 bases and J dropped 5; count of bases not matched to a gene: 8. CDR3 size: 15 residues. TCRdb recomputed calls from the 5' RACE reads with MiXCR, one row per CDR3 protein. The sample carries hundreds of thousands of distinct CDR3 sequences, 13% recorded once. The sample belongs to a study of T cells after yellow fever vaccination. General observations from the study: Just a small share of clonotypes turned up in the CD4 compartment as well as the CD8 compartment. FACS-sorted repertoires might harbor abundant contaminating clonotypes from the bulk population.

This TCR derives from a young man who received the YFV17D yellow fever vaccine. The gene calls are TRBV12-3 or TRBV12-4 and TRBJ2-7; 12 bases match TRBD1. Sequencing was performed on PBMCs, taken on the day of the yellow fever booster vaccination. CDR3 sequence (DNA): TGTGCCAGCAGGTCGGGACAGGGGGCGTTCGACGAGCAGTACTTC. It is translated as CASRSGQGAFDEQYF.